The clone carrying this T cell receptor beta chain was seen only a few times. Its cognate antigen is unknown. A single record per CDR3 protein comes from TCRdb applying MiXCR to the RT-PCR reads. There are approximately 480,000 distinct CDR3 sequences in the sample; about 10% occur only once, and around 12% lies in the top ten. The sample comes from a study of response to subunit inactivated influenza vaccine. Findings of the study overall: The study's authors posited that every seasonal influenza vaccination enlists few new T cells.

Germline loops: CDR1 SGHRS, CDR2 YFSETQ. CDR3 length equals 14 residues. Trimming shortened V by 0 bases and J by 6 bases, and 12 bases separated the two germline ends. The chain combines TRBV5-1 with TRBJ1-2, with a weak D call TRBD1 (5 bases). This receptor was taken from a man in his fifties or sixties who received an inactivated influenza vaccine. This material consisted of PBMCs from blood, taken 35 to 45 days after vaccination. CDR3 loop: CASSLGPTGNGYTF. The CDR3 DNA follows: TGCGCCAGCAGCTTGGGTCCCACAGGAAATGGCTACACCTTC.